The count of the clone carrying this T cell receptor beta chain is one. The antigen is not known. Diagnostic decisions used clinical symptoms, serum thyroxine and TRAb, thyroid ultrasound and orbital computed tomography. Fresh peripheral blood, 8 to 10 ml, was the source of the PBMCs. The CDR3 regions of TCR beta were amplified from RNA transcripts. In the first-round RT-PCR of the TCR CDR3, the HTBI primer set was used. TCRdb reprocessed the multiplex PCR reads with MiXCR, giving one entry per CDR3 protein. Of 300,000 to 450,000 distinct CDR3 sequences detected, under 20% appear once; the ten largest clones hold over 35%. These data are taken from a study of T cells in Graves' hyperthyroidism and ophthalmopathy. Background on the study: Peripheral blood was drawn at first diagnosis, prior to all treatment. The study's findings and limits: Most expanded thyroid clonotypes above 0.001 also appeared in blood.

Per germline, CDR1 SGHAT and CDR2 FQNNGV. The CDR3 is made up of 14 amino acids. The junction had 6 bases not matched to a gene; V was cut back by 5 bases and J by 5 bases. The TCR sequence derives from a man younger than 35 with Graves' ophthalmopathy. This rearrangement joins TRBV11-2 to TRBJ1-2; 9 nucleotides agree with TRBD1. The sequenced sample consisted of blood. CDR3 sequence reads: CASSKDRGGYGYTF. The CDR3 region has the DNA TGTGCCAGCAGCAAGGACAGGGGAGGGTATGGCTACACCTTC. Using reference TRBV11-2 and TRBJ1-2 for the parts outside the CDR3, the full variable domain is EAGVAQSPRYKIIEKRQSVAFWCNPISGHATLYWYQQILGQGPKLLIQFQNNGVVDDSQLPKDRFSAERLKGVDSTLKIQPAKLEDSAVYLCASSKDRGGYGYTFGSGTRLTVV.